This T cell receptor (beta chain) comes out of a study of T cell responses to AZD1222 COVID-19 vaccine. Regarding the study as a whole: Every sample of the repertoires postdated the peak T cell response. Vaccination with two AZD1222 doses was followed by a rise in Spike-specific TCR breadth and depth. White British people made up most donors, females outnumbered males, and clonal diversity was possibly underestimated.

TCRdb's copy holds only in-frame clones and misses some; the assay was immunoSEQ multiplex PCR. Among about 140,000 clones listed, more than 75% were seen once. This CDR3 contains 15 residues. The V and J ends lost 2 bases and 7 bases respectively, with 13 bases between them. Germline CDR1 SGHNT, CDR2 YYREEE (reference sequence). Second doses that came at about 4 or about 12 weeks were put together. Worth noting for this clone: Its antigen remains unknown.

The sample here was peripheral blood, taken 28 days after the second AZD1222 dose. The TCR sequence derives from an adult who received the AZD1222 COVID-19 vaccine. The V gene is TRBV5-4, the J gene TRBJ1-6, with TRBD1 as a possible D gene (5 bases). CDR3 loop: CASSLAGAQNSPLHF. CDR3 DNA: TGTGCCAGCAGCTTAGCCGGGGCTCAAAATTCACCCCTCCACTTT. The variable domain in full, with the rest retrieved from reference TRBV5-4 and TRBJ1-6, is ETGVTQSPTHLIKTRGQQVTLRCSSQSGHNTVSWYQQALGQGPQFIFQYYREEENGRGNFPPRFSGLQFPNYSSELNVNALELDDSALYLCASSLAGAQNSPLHFGNGTRLTVT.